These 32 T cell receptor beta chains were all obtained from the same sample, sequenced in a study of human T cells and chemical hapten exposure. The time point is: patch test 2, 6 weeks after DPC sensitization. The treatment: therapeutic diphenylcyclopropenone sensitization with weekly scalp DPC. TCRdb ran MiXCR on the RACE reads and lists one entry per CDR3 protein. The sample consists of around 42,000 distinct CDR3 sequences, approximately 3.3% of them appearing once. The sample consisted of whole blood, taken in connection with sensitization to the hapten diphenylcyclopropenone (DPC). The origin of the receptors is a man aged 40-50 years with alopecia areata. Some clones in this sample may be carry-over from other donors' samples.

This clonotype was detected ten times or more. This chain uses TRBV20-1 with TRBJ1-5; D is perhaps TRBD1 (5 bases). The CDR3 is 13 residues long. Trimming took off 5 bases at V and 3 bases at J, with 11 bases between the two ends. The V gene's germline CDR1 is DFQATT and CDR2 SNEGSKA (reference sequence). The CDR3 DNA reads as TGCAGTGCTCACCGGGGGATCAATCAGCCCCAGCATTTT. Its translation is CSAHRGINQPQHF.

This clonotype was picked up many times. The V and J genes are TRBV25-1 and TRBJ2-3, with no clear D. The V gene's germline CDR1 is MGHDK and CDR2 SYGVNS. V was cut by 1 base and J by 2 bases, with 7 bases left in between. CDR3 length: 14 amino acids. This CDR3 is CASSELGATDTQYF. The CDR3 DNA sequence: TGTGCCAGCAGTGAATTAGGCGCCACAGATACGCAGTATTTT.

This chain connects TRBV12-3 or TRBV12-4 to TRBJ2-5, with D possibly being TRBD2 (6 bases). The CDR3 is made up of 14 amino acids. Trimming removed 11 bases from V and 2 bases from J, with 18 bases in between. CDR3 nucleotide sequence: TGTGCCGGCACTAGGCTAGCGCAACAAGAGACCCAGTACTTC. Translating gives CAGTRLAQQETQYF.

This clonotype was seen ten or more times. The chain couples TRBV12-3 or TRBV12-4 to TRBJ2-2; D is possibly TRBD1 (6 bases). V lost 6 bases and J lost 3, with 11 bases in between. The CDR3 loop spans 14 amino acids. The CDR3 region is CASRWNRDTGELFF. CDR3 nucleotide sequence: TGTGCCAGCAGATGGAACAGGGACACCGGGGAGCTGTTTTTT.

This clonotype came up many times. This sequence joins TRBV30 and TRBJ2-7; D remains unclear. Trimming pared 8 bases from V and 2 bases from J, leaving 10 bases between. The length of the CDR3 is 11 residues. Per the germline V gene, CDR1 is GTSNPN and CDR2 is SVGIG (reference sequence). CDR3 in amino acids: CARSTPYEQYF. CDR3 coding DNA: TGTGCCCGCTCTACCCCCTACGAGCAGTACTTC.

This clonotype came up many times. This chain connects TRBV5-1 to TRBJ2-1; TRBD1 aligns across 9 bases. V lost 3 bases, J lost 6 bases, and 7 bases stayed unmatched. The length of the CDR3 is 15 residues. Germline V CDR1 and CDR2: SGHRS, YFSETQ. CDR3 sequence reads: CASSSYRGQRNEQFF. CDR3 DNA sequence: TGCGCCAGCAGCTCCTACAGGGGGCAACGCAATGAGCAGTTCTTC.

This clonotype was picked up many times. The CDR3 DNA reads as TGTGCCAGCAGCTCCCGGGACAGGGGTGACGAGCAGTACTTC. This encodes CASSSRDRGDEQYF. This chain uses TRBV7-9 with TRBJ2-7, with TRBD1 matching 10 bases. V lost 4 bases and J lost 5; bases outside the gene matches: 5. Germline V gene data show CDR1 as SEHNR and CDR2 as FQNEAQ (reference sequence). This CDR3 is built from 14 residues.

This chain uses TRBV21-1 with TRBJ2-3; TRBD2, the D gene given by the table, was not confirmed from the DNA. TRBV21-1 corresponds to a pseudogene. This CDR3 is built from 14 residues. The CDR3 is CASSKQVSGDTQYF. Here the CDR3 DNA reads TGTGCCAGCAGCAAGCAAGTCAGCGGGGATACGCAGTATTTT.

This clonotype was recorded at least ten times. The V gene is TRBV15, the J gene TRBJ2-6; 9 bases fit TRBD1. Unmatched junction bases numbered 9, after V lost 2 bases and J lost 1 base. The CDR3 is 19 amino acids. Germline V gene sequence: CDR1 LNHNV, CDR2 YYDKDF (reference sequence). In DNA, the CDR3 is TGTGCCACCAGCAGAACCGGGACAGGGCTTACGTCTGGGGCCAACGTCCTGACTTTC. Its protein product is CATSRTGTGLTSGANVLTF.

This clonotype has ten or more counts. The junction shows a germline mismatch at one end, possibly a read error. This chain links TRBV7-3 with TRBJ2-7; 9 bases map to TRBD2. This CDR3 is built from 14 residues. Germline V gene data show CDR1 as SGHTA and CDR2 as FQGTGA. The CDR3 sequence: CASSPGTSSHEQYF. The CDR3 DNA sequence: TGTGCCAGCAGCCCCGGGACTAGCTCCCACGAGCAGTACTTC.

The chain uses TRBV4-2 and TRBJ2-5; possibly TRBD2 for D (6 bases). The CDR3 is 17 amino acids. CDR1 is LGHNA and CDR2 is YNFKEQ in the germline V gene. V was trimmed by 0 bases and J by 5 bases, leaving 19 bases between them. The CDR3 loop reads CASSQDSYGGNTETQYF. The DNA of the CDR3 is TGTGCCAGCAGCCAAGATTCTTACGGGGGAAATACGGAGACCCAGTACTTC.

This clonotype was recorded many times. The rearrangement uses TRBV28 and TRBJ1-1; the D gene is possibly TRBD1 (6 bases). With 3 bases removed from V and 4 bases from J, the gap between germline ends came to 12 bases. Germline V gene sequence: CDR1 MDHEN, CDR2 SYDVKM. The CDR3 loop spans 14 amino acids. CDR3 amino acids: CASSLVQGSTEAFF. The CDR3 DNA is TGTGCCAGCAGTTTGGTCCAGGGGAGCACTGAAGCTTTCTTT.

This clonotype was seen many times. The chain couples TRBV11-2 to TRBJ1-5; tentatively, D is TRBD1 (5 bases). The CDR3 is made up of 15 amino acids. V was trimmed by 5 bases and J by 0 bases, leaving 11 bases between them. Per the germline V gene, CDR1 is SGHAT and CDR2 is FQNNGV. DNA for the CDR3: TGTGCCAGCAGCACTTCTGACAGTAGCAATCAGCCCCAGCATTTT. It yields the protein CASSTSDSSNQPQHF.

This clonotype was detected ten times or more. The chain joins TRBV20-1 to TRBJ2-7; maybe TRBD1 (5 bases). Germline CDR1 is DFQATT and CDR2 is SNEGSKA (reference sequence). The CDR3 is made up of 14 amino acids. V lost 2 bases, J lost 6 bases, and 17 bases lay in between. The CDR3 region has the DNA TGCAGTGCTAGACAGGAGCTGGGGCAGGGCGAGCAGTACTTC. It encodes CSARQELGQGEQYF.

This clonotype was observed at least ten times. V is TRBV7-2 and J is TRBJ2-7, with D tentatively TRBD2 (5 bases). Germline-derived CDR1 and CDR2 are SGHTA and FQGNSA. This CDR3 region has 19 residues. Trimming removed 5 bases from V and 4 bases from J, with 30 bases in between. The DNA for the CDR3 is TGTGCCAGCAGCCCTTGGATAGTACCGGGATCCAAAGTGGATTACGAGCAGTACTTC. Its translation: CASSPWIVPGSKVDYEQYF.

A few counts support this clonotype. The chain has TRBV7-9 and TRBJ1-4; 7 nucleotides match TRBD1. V shed 7 bases, J shed 8 bases, and the junction held 10 bases outside the gene matches. The CDR3 is made up of 14 amino acids. Germline loops: CDR1 SEHNR, CDR2 FQNEAQ (reference sequence). CDR3 region: CASTETGVREKLFF. Here the CDR3 DNA reads TGTGCCAGCACCGAAACAGGGGTCCGGGAAAAACTGTTTTTT. Complete variable domain (other parts from reference TRBV7-9 and TRBJ1-4): DTGVSQNPRHKITKRGQNVTFRCDPISEHNRLYWYRQTLGQGPEFLTYFQNEAQLEKSRLLSDRFSAERPKGSFSTLEIQRTEQGDSAMYLCASTETGVREKLFFGSGTQLSVL.

Only a few counts were recorded for this clonotype. The V gene is TRBV12-3 or TRBV12-4, the J gene TRBJ1-5, with D unresolved. The germline V and J ends were trimmed by 5 bases and 5 bases, with 19 bases remaining between them. The CDR3 runs 16 residues. CDR3 in amino acids: CASSAGQPRLDQPQHF. As DNA, the CDR3 is TGTGCCAGCAGTGCTGGTCAACCTCGACTCGATCAGCCCCAGCATTTT.

This clonotype has only a few counts. The J gene is TRBJ2-1, the V gene TRBV5-6; TRBD1 matches 11 bases. CDR1 and CDR2 from the germline V gene are SGHDT and YYEEEE. This CDR3 has 16 amino acids. The V segment lost 4 bases and the J segment 7 bases; nucleotides outside the gene matches: 10. The CDR3 region has the DNA TGTGCCAGCAGCCCCATAGGACAGGGGGCCGGGAATGAGCAGTTCTTC. It codes for CASSPIGQGAGNEQFF.

This clonotype showed up just a few times. The V and J genes are TRBV7-9 and TRBJ2-5; D is uncertain. Trimming took 1 base from V and 5 from J, leaving 8 bases between them. The CDR3 covers 13 residues. Germline V gene data show CDR1 as SEHNR and CDR2 as FQNEAQ (reference sequence). The CDR3 protein is CASSLVGPETQYF. The CDR3 coding sequence is TGTGCCAGCAGCTTAGTCGGTCCGGAGACCCAGTACTTC.

V and J are TRBV6-6 and TRBJ1-4; no clear D. The length of the CDR3 is 15 residues. CDR1 is MNHNY, CDR2 SVGAGI, per germline (reference sequence). The V gene lost 2 bases and the J gene lost 3 bases, with 10 bases spanning the gap. CDR3 nucleotides: TGTGCCAGCAGTTACAATGGATTAGCTAATGAAAAACTGTTTTTT. Translating gives CASSYNGLANEKLFF.

This clonotype was seen repeatedly, ten times or more. V gene TRBV12-3 or TRBV12-4 combines with J gene TRBJ1-2; no reliable D call. V gave up 5 bases and J gave up 4 bases, with 14 bases separating them. The CDR3 length is 14 residues. The CDR3 coding sequence is TGTGCCAGCAGTCCCCGTAGAACGGTCTATGGCTACACCTTC. Protein product: CASSPRRTVYGYTF.

This clonotype was detected many times. The chain links TRBV19 to TRBJ2-5, with D tentatively TRBD1 (5 bases). V was pared by 2 bases and J by 10 bases, with 11 bases between. CDR1 LNHDA and CDR2 SQIVND come from the germline V gene (reference sequence). This CDR3 has 12 amino acids. CDR3 coding DNA: TGTGCCAGTAGTATACTAGGGGAAGGCCAGTACTTC. Translation gives CASSILGEGQYF.

Ten or more counts support this clonotype. The chain recombines TRBV20-1 with TRBJ2-7; the D call may be TRBD1 or TRBD2 (5 bases each). The CDR3 extends over 15 amino acids. Germline V gene sequence: CDR1 DFQATT, CDR2 SNEGSKA (reference sequence). The V end lost 2 bases, the J end lost 1 base, and 15 bases lay between the germline ends. CDR3: CSARKDRDQSYEQYF. CDR3 nucleotide sequence: TGCAGTGCTAGAAAAGACCGGGACCAATCCTACGAGCAGTACTTC.

This clonotype was seen ten or more times. CDR3 sequence: CASSRYRAGANVLTF. The CDR3 bases are TGTGCCAGCAGCCGGTACAGGGCTGGGGCCAACGTCCTGACTTTC. This chain links TRBV13 with TRBJ2-6; D is possibly TRBD1 (6 bases). CDR3 size: 15 residues. Germline CDR1 PRHDT, CDR2 FYEKMQ (reference sequence). Trimming took 5 bases from V and 2 from J, leaving 10 bases between them. The full variable domain, completed using reference TRBV13 and TRBJ2-6, is AAGVIQSPRHLIKEKRETATLKCYPIPRHDTVYWYQQGPGQDPQFLISFYEKMQSDKGSIPDRFSAQQFSDYHSELNMSSLELGDSALYFCASSRYRAGANVLTFGAGSRLTVL.

This clonotype was detected only a few times. The rearrangement links TRBV19 to TRBJ1-2; no clear D. Germline values: CDR1 LNHDA, CDR2 SQIVND (reference sequence). This CDR3 region has 13 residues. V dropped 10 bases and J dropped 7 bases, with 19 bases sitting between them. The CDR3 reads CATHAPPEGGYTF. CDR3 bases: TGTGCCACCCACGCCCCCCCCGAGGGTGGCTACACCTTC.

In its sample, this clonotype was seen many times. This chain connects TRBV7-2 to TRBJ2-1, with TRBD2 matching over 13 bases. This CDR3 has 16 residues. V lost 5 bases and J lost 9; bases outside the gene matches: 10. Per germline, CDR1 SGHTA and CDR2 FQGNSA. The chain's CDR3 is CASSPKGTSGKVEQFF. For the CDR3, the DNA is TGTGCCAGCAGCCCAAAGGGGACTAGCGGGAAGGTTGAGCAGTTCTTC. The full variable domain, in which reference TRBV7-2 and TRBJ2-1 provide the parts outside the CDR3, is GAGVSQSPSNKVTEKGKDVELRCDPISGHTALYWYRQSLGQGLEFLIYFQGNSAPDKSGLPSDRFSAERTGGSVSTLTIQRTQQEDSAVYLCASSPKGTSGKVEQFFGPGTRLTVL.

The CDR3 DNA reads as TGTGCCATCAGTGAGTCGACAGCTGAGCAGTACTTC. Translation: CAISESTAEQYF. J is TRBJ2-7 and V is TRBV10-3; TRBD1 is a possible D gene (5 bases). Per the germline V gene, CDR1 is ENHRY and CDR2 is SYGVKD. V was trimmed by 0 bases and J by 7 bases, leaving 7 bases between them. The CDR3 is 12 amino acids.

This clonotype was seen repeatedly, ten times or more. The chain carries TRBV11-2 and TRBJ2-1; a possible D gene is TRBD2 (6 bases). The CDR3 totals 15 residues. V was pared by 5 bases and J by 1 base, with 12 bases between. The germline V gene encodes CDR1 SGHAT and CDR2 FQNNGV. The CDR3: CASSTLAGSYNEQFF. The CDR3 nucleotides are TGTGCCAGCAGCACACTAGCCGGGTCCTACAATGAGCAGTTCTTC.

This clonotype was seen ten or more times. The rearrangement links TRBV5-6 to TRBJ2-7; 8 nucleotides match TRBD1. This CDR3 comprises 17 residues. The germline V gene has CDR1 SGHDT and CDR2 YYEEEE. Trimming at V came to 2 bases and at J to 3 bases, leaving 13 bases not matched to a gene. The CDR3 region has the DNA TGTGCCAGCAGCTTCCCGTCCGAGACAGGGGATTTCTACGAGCAGTACTTC. Translation gives CASSFPSETGDFYEQYF. The complete variable domain, with remaining parts taken from reference TRBV5-6 and TRBJ2-7, reads DAGVTQSPTHLIKTRGQQVTLRCSPKSGHDTVSWYQQALGQGPQFIFQYYEEEERQRGNFPDRFSGHQFPNYSSELNVNALLLGDSALYLCASSFPSETGDFYEQYFGPGTRLTVT.

This clonotype was recorded at least ten times. The chain has TRBV7-9 and TRBJ2-7, with D perhaps TRBD2 (5 bases). This CDR3 region has 14 residues. Trimming left V 4 bases short and J 6 bases short, with 16 bases between. Germline CDR1 is SEHNR and CDR2 is FQNEAQ (reference sequence). This chain's CDR3 is CASSSGGSAVEQYF. CDR3 bases: TGTGCCAGCAGCTCCGGCGGTAGCGCCGTCGAGCAGTACTTC.

Many counts were recorded for this clonotype. V usage is TRBV11-2 and J usage is TRBJ2-6; D is ambiguous. Between the trimmed V and J ends, which lost 6 bases and 3 bases, there was a span of 6 bases. CDR1 SGHAT and CDR2 FQNNGV come from the germline V gene. This CDR3 comprises 13 residues. CDR3 coding DNA: TGTGCCAGCAGAAGTTATGGGGCCAACGTCCTGACTTTC. This sequence encodes CASRSYGANVLTF.

This clonotype was found many times. This chain connects TRBV9 to TRBJ1-2, with D perhaps TRBD1 (5 bases). Trimming removed 0 bases from V and 3 bases from J, with 9 bases in between. CDR3 length: 14 residues. Germline V CDR1 and CDR2: SGDLS, YYNGEE. In nucleotides, the CDR3 is TGTGCCAGCAGCGTAGCTAGGGGAGACTATGGCTACACCTTC. This encodes CASSVARGDYGYTF.